This T cell receptor (beta chain) was sequenced in a study of monozygotic twins with cystic fibrosis. This table comes from immunoSEQ multiplex PCR, and its TCRdb copy is limited to in-frame clones, with some not included. The sample lists 30,000 to 45,000 clones, around 82% occurring once. With respect to this clone: The antigen remains unidentified.

The length of the CDR3 is 16 residues. Germline V lookup: CDR1 LGHNA, CDR2 YSLEER. With V trimmed by 0 bases and J by 4 bases, 6 bases remained unmatched. Study-wide findings and caveats: In 13 of 16 pairs, V gene usage was closest to the co-twin's.

This chain joins TRBV4-3 and TRBJ1-3; 7 bases agree with TRBD1. Sequenced: blood. The TCR originated in a girl aged 2-10 years with cystic fibrosis. CDR3 bases: TGCGCCAGCAGCCAAGATAGAGGGGGCGGCGGAAACACCATATATTTT. It specifies CASSQDRGGGGNTIYF.